Listed here are 17 T cell receptor beta chains from one sample, sequenced in a study of PD-1 blockade in classical Hodgkin lymphoma (dated by TCRdb to about 2020). Library method: the immunoSEQ multiplex PCR assay. Not all clones reach the TCRdb copy of this immuneACCESS table, which keeps in-frame sequences only. Checked studies attribute under half of the gap to unresolved V genes and leave the rest unexplained. Recorded for this sample are almost 85,000 clones; about nine tenths of them occurred a single time. The leading ten clones occupy 22% of the sample. In light of the paper, this sample's time point label describes: cycle 1 day 1 (C1D1), immediately before nivolumab initiation. All trial patients had relapsed after autologous stem cell transplantation, with cohorts A, B and C differing in prior brentuximab vedotin exposure. Specimen: peripheral blood mononuclear cells (PBMCs), collected at baseline. Receptors were obtained from a human donor with classical Hodgkin lymphoma.

Here the CDR3 DNA reads TGTGCCAGCAGCTTGGTTTCTCTAGCGGGAGATCCCGGGGAGCTGTTTTTT. Translation: CASSLVSLAGDPGELFF. The chain links TRBV5-4 to TRBJ2-2; 10 bases map to TRBD2. Germline values: CDR1 SGHNT, CDR2 YYREEE (reference sequence). Trimming at V came to 0 bases and at J to 6 bases, leaving 8 bases not matched to a gene. The CDR3 covers 17 residues.

The chain couples TRBV28 to TRBJ1-1; perhaps TRBD1 as D (5 bases). Germline CDR1 MDHEN, CDR2 SYDVKM. Trimming pared 6 bases from V and 1 base from J, leaving 12 bases between. This CDR3 is 14 amino acids long. CDR3 coding DNA: TGTGCCAGCAGGCCCACTGGGGCGAACACTGAAGCTTTCTTT. It specifies CASRPTGANTEAFF.

The V call is TRBV10-3, the J call TRBJ2-7; TRBD2 agrees at 10 bases. Germline trimming cut 2 bases from V and 6 bases from J; bases unmatched to any gene: 7. The CDR3 extends over 15 amino acids. The germline V gene encodes CDR1 ENHRY and CDR2 SYGVKD. CDR3 nucleotide sequence: TGTGCCATCAGTGAGGAGGGACTAGCGATCGGCGAGCAGTACTTC. Translating it yields CAISEEGLAIGEQYF.

This clone came up a few times. The chain employs TRBV27 and TRBJ1-5, with D uncertain. CDR1 and CDR2 (germline): MNHEY, SMNVEV (reference sequence). V dropped 5 bases and J dropped 4 bases, with 6 bases sitting between them. The length of the CDR3 is 12 residues. Here the CDR3 DNA reads TGTGCCAGCAGTATGAAGAATCAGCCCCAGCATTTT. Translated, it gives CASSMKNQPQHF.

The chain combines TRBV29-1 with TRBJ2-7, with 9 bases fitting TRBD1. After removal of 6 bases from V and 4 bases from J, the junction contained 7 bases not matched to a gene. The CDR3 has 13 amino acids. CDR1 is SQVTM and CDR2 is ANQGSEA in the germline V gene. CDR3 DNA: TGCAGCGTCTCCCGGGACAGGGCTTACGAGCAGTACTTC. Translation: CSVSRDRAYEQYF.

CDR3 amino acids: CASRNRGGRALGELFF. CDR3 in DNA: TGTGCCAGCAGGAACCGGGGCGGGAGGGCCCTCGGGGAGCTGTTTTTT. The V call is TRBV2, the J call TRBJ2-2; TRBD2 matches 9 bases. V shed 6 bases and J 7 bases; nucleotides not matched to a gene: 12. Germline-derived CDR1 and CDR2 are SNHLY and FYNNEI. The CDR3 is 16 residues long. Together with reference TRBV2 and TRBJ2-2, the CDR3 gives the full variable domain: EPEVTQTPSHQVTQMGQEVILRCVPISNHLYFYWYRQILGQKVEFLVSFYNNEISEKSEIFDDQFSVERPDGSNFTLKIRSTKLEDSAMYFCASRNRGGRALGELFFGEGSRLTVL.

The CDR3 DNA is TGTGCCAGCACAATCGGGACAGGGATCTACGAGCAGTACTTC. Its translation: CASTIGTGIYEQYF. The chain has TRBV6-1 and TRBJ2-7; 9 bases line up with TRBD1. V lost 7 bases, J lost 3 bases, and 7 bases stayed unmatched. The germline V gene encodes CDR1 MNHNS and CDR2 SASEGT. The CDR3 covers 14 residues.

This sequence joins TRBV30 and TRBJ2-1; 11 positions agree with TRBD2. The CDR3 is made up of 14 amino acids. V gave up 3 bases and J gave up 2 bases; unmatched junction bases: 0. Per germline, CDR1 GTSNPN and CDR2 SVGIG (reference sequence). For the CDR3, the DNA is TGTGCCTGGAGGACTAGCGGGACCTACAATGAGCAGTTCTTC. Translation gives CAWRTSGTYNEQFF.

This chain links TRBV6-1 with TRBJ1-1, with D unresolved. The CDR3 sequence is 16 residues long. Between the trimmed V and J ends, which lost 2 bases and 0 bases, there was a span of 13 bases. Germline V gives CDR1 MNHNS, CDR2 SASEGT. The CDR3 loop is CASSESGGRMNTEAFF. The CDR3, as DNA: TGTGCCAGCAGTGAATCAGGTGGTCGTATGAACACTGAAGCTTTCTTT.

There are a few counts of this clone. J is TRBJ2-7 and V is TRBV7-9, with 10 positions matching TRBD1. CDR3 length: 17 residues. Germline CDR1 and CDR2: SEHNR and FQNEAQ (reference sequence). Trimming at V came to 3 bases and at J to 3 bases, leaving 11 bases not matched to a gene. The CDR3 protein is CASSFPRGGQGFYEQYF. CDR3 coding DNA: TGTGCCAGCAGCTTCCCCCGAGGGGGACAGGGGTTCTACGAGCAGTACTTC.

The table lists this clone with a count of one. The gene calls are TRBV5-4 and TRBJ2-1; 9 nucleotides line up with TRBD1. Germline trimming cut 3 bases from V and 9 bases from J; bases unmatched to any gene: 10. Germline V gives CDR1 SGHNT, CDR2 YYREEE (reference sequence). This CDR3 is built from 15 residues. This CDR3 reads CASSYTGTGKGEQFF. The CDR3, as DNA: TGTGCCAGCAGCTATACCGGGACAGGGAAGGGTGAGCAGTTCTTC.

V usage is TRBV19 and J usage is TRBJ1-3; D ambiguous. Per germline, CDR1 LNHDA and CDR2 SQIVND (reference sequence). The V end lost 7 bases, the J end lost 0 bases, and 13 bases lay between the germline ends. The CDR3 runs to 15 residues. In DNA form, the CDR3 reads TGTGCCAGTAACGCGGCGGTCGACTCTGGAAACACCATATATTTT. Residues: CASNAAVDSGNTIYF. Variable domain in full (rest from reference TRBV19 and TRBJ1-3): DGGITQSPKYLFRKEGQNVTLSCEQNLNHDAMYWYRQDPGQGLRLIYYSQIVNDFQKGDIAEGYSVSREKKESFPLTVTSAQKNPTAFYLCASNAAVDSGNTIYFGEGSWLTVV.

The J gene is TRBJ2-7, the V gene TRBV7-6; D uncertain. Germline V gene data show CDR1 as SGHVS and CDR2 as FNYEAQ. Trimming stripped 1 base from V and 7 bases from J, with 14 bases between. The CDR3 sequence is 14 residues long. CDR3 nucleotides: TGTGCCAGCAGCTTAGATATTGGAGCTCGAGAGCAGTACTTC. Translating gives CASSLDIGAREQYF.

The gene calls are TRBV28 and TRBJ1-4; D is unclear. Germline CDR1 reads MDHEN; CDR2 reads SYDVKM. CDR3 length: 15 amino acids. The ends were cut back, 5 bases at V and 6 bases at J, with 16 bases in the middle. The CDR3 bases are TGTGCCAGCAGTCTCCTGACCGGATGGGATGAAAAACTGTTTTTT. Protein sequence: CASSLLTGWDEKLFF.

The rearrangement joins TRBV4-2 to TRBJ2-2; the D gene could be TRBD1 or TRBD2 (6 bases each). Trimming cost V 2 bases and J 6 bases, with 16 bases left between them. The CDR3 extends over 16 amino acids. Per the germline V gene, CDR1 is LGHNA and CDR2 is YNFKEQ. CDR3 coding DNA: TGTGCCAGCAGCCAATTCTTAGGGGGAGGCTCCGGGGAGCTGTTTTTT. Its protein product is CASSQFLGGGSGELFF.

The gene calls are TRBV9 and TRBJ2-2, with TRBD2 matching over 9 bases. V lost 2 bases, J lost 4 bases, and 6 bases stayed unmatched. CDR1 is SGDLS and CDR2 is YYNGEE in the germline V gene. There are 16 residues in the CDR3. CDR3 DNA sequence: TGTGCCAGCAGCGTTTTAGCGGGAGTTAGCACCGGGGAGCTGTTTTTT. Translating it yields CASSVLAGVSTGELFF.

V usage is TRBV7-2 and J usage is TRBJ1-1; D uncertain. V gave up 1 base and J gave up 4 bases, with 7 bases separating them. The CDR3 spans 13 residues. Looked up from germline, CDR1 is SGHTA and CDR2 is FQGNSA. CDR3 DNA sequence: TGTGCCAGCAGCTTAGGTTCAGTCACTGAAGCTTTCTTT. Amino acids: CASSLGSVTEAFF.